The rows below give T cell receptor beta chains drawn from one sample of a study of blood T cells in healthy people across ages. TCRdb redid the calling of the 5' RACE reads with MiXCR, one entry per CDR3 protein. Of 600,000 to 850,000 distinct CDR3 sequences listed, about 25% are singletons. The sample also formed part of further work on T cells of mothers and their children.

What was sequenced was blood. Source of these receptors: a boy aged 10-17 years in good health. The CDR3 runs from the conserved cysteine through the conserved F or W. The D gene is left open where the match is weak. Size is omitted from some rows. Given values are once, few, many or a class for expanded clones.

cdr3_nt: TGCAGTGCTAGACCTCTAGCGGGAGGGGACGAGCAGTACTTC; cdr3_aa: CSARPLAGGDEQYF; clone_size: .; v_call: TRBV20-1; d_call: TRBD2; j_call: TRBJ2-7
cdr3_nt: TGTGCCAGCAGCCACCTAAACAGGGCTCAAGATACGCAGTATTTT; cdr3_aa: CASSHLNRAQDTQYF; clone_size: .; v_call: TRBV14; d_call: .; j_call: TRBJ2-3
cdr3_nt: TGTGCCAGCAGCTTAGCGCAGAGCTCTGGAAACACCATATATTTT; cdr3_aa: CASSLAQSSGNTIYF; clone_size: .; v_call: TRBV7-9; d_call: .; j_call: TRBJ1-3
cdr3_nt: TGTGCCAGCAGCGTGAGCGGGGGGGCCCTGGAGACCCAGTACTTC; cdr3_aa: CASSVSGGALETQYF; clone_size: few; v_call: TRBV9; d_call: TRBD2; j_call: TRBJ2-5
cdr3_nt: TGTGCCAGCAGCTTACCGATCCTTACAGGGACCCTCCACTTT; cdr3_aa: CASSLPILTGTLHF; clone_size: few; v_call: TRBV7-9; d_call: .; j_call: TRBJ1-6
cdr3_nt: TGCGCCAGCAGGTGCAATGGAACAGGGATTGAGACCCAGTACTTC; cdr3_aa: CASRCNGTGIETQYF; clone_size: .; v_call: TRBV23-1; d_call: .; j_call: TRBJ2-5
cdr3_nt: TGTGCCAGCAGCTCGGACAGGGCAGGAAACACCATATATTTT; cdr3_aa: CASSSDRAGNTIYF; clone_size: few; v_call: TRBV13; d_call: TRBD1; j_call: TRBJ1-3
cdr3_nt: TGCGCCAGCAGCCACCCCTCGCGGAGAGAGGGGGAGACCCAGTACTTC; cdr3_aa: CASSHPSRREGETQYF; clone_size: few; v_call: TRBV4-3; d_call: .; j_call: TRBJ2-5
cdr3_nt: TGTGCCAGCAGCTTAGGCCTTAAGGCAGGGGGTAATTCACCCCTCCACTTT; cdr3_aa: CASSLGLKAGGNSPLHF; clone_size: many; v_call: TRBV13; d_call: TRBD1; j_call: TRBJ1-6
cdr3_nt: TGCAGTGCTAGTTGGAGCCATGAGCAGTTCTTC; cdr3_aa: CSASWSHEQFF; clone_size: few; v_call: TRBV20-1; d_call: .; j_call: TRBJ2-1
cdr3_nt: TGCGCCAGCAGCCTACGTGGACAGGGGGAACCCTACGAGCAGTACTTC; cdr3_aa: CASSLRGQGEPYEQYF; clone_size: .; v_call: TRBV5-1; d_call: TRBD1; j_call: TRBJ2-7
cdr3_nt: TGCAGTGCTAGAGATTTGGCTAGCGGGAAGAATGAGCAGTTCTTC; cdr3_aa: CSARDLASGKNEQFF; clone_size: .; v_call: TRBV20-1; d_call: TRBD2; j_call: TRBJ2-1
cdr3_nt: TGTGCCAGCAGCTTAGTGGGGGCGGGATTTGTGCAGTTCTTC; cdr3_aa: CASSLVGAGFVQFF; clone_size: .; v_call: TRBV7-2; d_call: .; j_call: TRBJ2-1
cdr3_nt: TGTGCCAGCAGCTGGAGGGACTACGAGCAGTACTTC; cdr3_aa: CASSWRDYEQYF; clone_size: few; v_call: TRBV11-2; d_call: .; j_call: TRBJ2-7